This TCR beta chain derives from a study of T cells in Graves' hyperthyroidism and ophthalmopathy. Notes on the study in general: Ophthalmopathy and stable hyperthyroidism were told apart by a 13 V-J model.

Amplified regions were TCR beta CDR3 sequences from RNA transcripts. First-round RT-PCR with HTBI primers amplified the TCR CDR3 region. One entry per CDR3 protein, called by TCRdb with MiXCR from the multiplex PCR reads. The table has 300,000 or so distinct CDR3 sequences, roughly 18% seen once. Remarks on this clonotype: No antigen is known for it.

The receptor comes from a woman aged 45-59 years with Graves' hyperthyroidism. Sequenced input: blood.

CDR3 DNA: TGTGCCAGCAGTAACGGACAGGGCTGCAATCAGCCCCAGCATTTT. It codes for CASSNGQGCNQPQHF. The J gene is TRBJ1-5, the V gene TRBV6-2 or TRBV6-3; 8 positions match TRBD1. The CDR3 is 15 amino acids. The germline V gene encodes CDR1 MNHEY and CDR2 SVGEGT. Unmatched junction bases numbered 5, after V lost 5 bases and J lost 2 bases.